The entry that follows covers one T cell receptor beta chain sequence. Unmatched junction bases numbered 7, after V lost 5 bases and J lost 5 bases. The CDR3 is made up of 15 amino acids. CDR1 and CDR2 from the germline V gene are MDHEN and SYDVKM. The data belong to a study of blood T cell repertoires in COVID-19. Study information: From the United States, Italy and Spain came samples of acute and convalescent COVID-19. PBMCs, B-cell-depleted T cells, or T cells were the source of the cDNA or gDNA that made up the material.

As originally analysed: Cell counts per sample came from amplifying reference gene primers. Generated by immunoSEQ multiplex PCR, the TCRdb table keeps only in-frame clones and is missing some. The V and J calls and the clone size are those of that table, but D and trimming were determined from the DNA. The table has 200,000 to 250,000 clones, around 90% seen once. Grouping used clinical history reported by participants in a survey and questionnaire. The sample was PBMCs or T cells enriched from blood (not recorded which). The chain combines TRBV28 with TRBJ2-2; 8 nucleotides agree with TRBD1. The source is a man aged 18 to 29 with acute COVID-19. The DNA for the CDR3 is TGTGCCAGCAGTCCGAACAGGGGGTGGACCGGGGAGCTGTTTTTT. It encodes CASSPNRGWTGELFF.